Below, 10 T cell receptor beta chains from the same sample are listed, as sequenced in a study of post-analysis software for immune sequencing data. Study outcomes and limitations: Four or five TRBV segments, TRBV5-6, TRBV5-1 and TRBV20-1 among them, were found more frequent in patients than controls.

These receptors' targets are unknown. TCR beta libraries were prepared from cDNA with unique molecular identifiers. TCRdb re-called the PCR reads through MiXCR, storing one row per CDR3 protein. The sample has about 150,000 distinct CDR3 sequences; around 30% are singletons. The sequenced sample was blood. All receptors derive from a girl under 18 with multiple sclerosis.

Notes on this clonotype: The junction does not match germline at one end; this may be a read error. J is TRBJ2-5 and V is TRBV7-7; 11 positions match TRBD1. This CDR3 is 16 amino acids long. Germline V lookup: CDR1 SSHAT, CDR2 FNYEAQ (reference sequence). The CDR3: CASSLAGQGAFETQYF. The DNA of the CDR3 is TGTGCTAGCAGCTTAGCCGGACAGGGGGCTTTTGAGACCCAGTACTTC.

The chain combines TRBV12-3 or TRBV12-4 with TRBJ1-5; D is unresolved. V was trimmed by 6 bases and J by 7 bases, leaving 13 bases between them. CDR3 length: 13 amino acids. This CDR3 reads CASRPSVGQPQHF. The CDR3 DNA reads TGTGCCAGCAGGCCCTCAGTTGGCCAGCCCCAGCATTTT.

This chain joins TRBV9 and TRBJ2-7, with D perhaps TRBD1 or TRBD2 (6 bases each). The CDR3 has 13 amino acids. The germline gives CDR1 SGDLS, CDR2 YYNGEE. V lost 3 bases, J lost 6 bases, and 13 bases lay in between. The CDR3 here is CASSAGGDSEQYF. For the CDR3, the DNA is TGTGCCAGCAGCGCCGGGGGCGACAGCGAGCAGTACTTC.

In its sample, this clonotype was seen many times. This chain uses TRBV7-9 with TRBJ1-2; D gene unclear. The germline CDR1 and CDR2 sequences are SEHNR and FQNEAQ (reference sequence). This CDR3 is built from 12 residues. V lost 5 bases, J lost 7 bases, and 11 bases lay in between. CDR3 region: CASSPSGGGYTF. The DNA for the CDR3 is TGTGCCAGCAGCCCCTCGGGCGGTGGCTACACCTTC.

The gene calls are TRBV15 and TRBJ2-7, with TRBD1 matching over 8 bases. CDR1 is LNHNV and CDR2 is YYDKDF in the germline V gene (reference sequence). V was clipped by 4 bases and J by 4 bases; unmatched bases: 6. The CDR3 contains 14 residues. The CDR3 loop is CATSIDRGPYEQYF. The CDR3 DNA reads TGTGCCACCAGCATAGACAGGGGACCATACGAGCAGTACTTC.

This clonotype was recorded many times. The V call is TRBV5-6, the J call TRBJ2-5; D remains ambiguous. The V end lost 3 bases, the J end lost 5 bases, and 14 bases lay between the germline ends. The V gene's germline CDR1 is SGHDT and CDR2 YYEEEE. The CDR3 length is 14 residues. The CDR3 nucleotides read TGTGCCAGCAGCTCCCGGACCTCATTGGAGACCCAGTACTTC. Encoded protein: CASSSRTSLETQYF.

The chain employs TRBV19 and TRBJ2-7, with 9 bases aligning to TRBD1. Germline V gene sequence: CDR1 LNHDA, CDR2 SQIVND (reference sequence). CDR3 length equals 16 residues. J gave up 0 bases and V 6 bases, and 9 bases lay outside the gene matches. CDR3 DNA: TGTGCCAGTAGAAACCGGGGACAGGGAAGCTCCTACGAGCAGTACTTC. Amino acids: CASRNRGQGSSYEQYF.

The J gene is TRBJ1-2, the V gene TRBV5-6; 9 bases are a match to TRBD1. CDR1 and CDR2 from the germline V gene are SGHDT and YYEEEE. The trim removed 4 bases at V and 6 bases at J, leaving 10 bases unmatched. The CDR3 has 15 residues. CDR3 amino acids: CASSLLSGTGHGYTF. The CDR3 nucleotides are TGTGCCAGCAGCCTTCTCTCCGGGACAGGGCATGGCTACACCTTC. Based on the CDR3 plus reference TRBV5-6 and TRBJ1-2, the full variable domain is DAGVTQSPTHLIKTRGQQVTLRCSPKSGHDTVSWYQQALGQGPQFIFQYYEEEERQRGNFPDRFSGHQFPNYSSELNVNALLLGDSALYLCASSLLSGTGHGYTFGSGTRLTVV.

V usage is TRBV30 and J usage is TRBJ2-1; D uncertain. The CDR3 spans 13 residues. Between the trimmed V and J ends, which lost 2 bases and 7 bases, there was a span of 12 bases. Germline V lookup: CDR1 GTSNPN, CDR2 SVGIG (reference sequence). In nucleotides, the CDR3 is TGTGCCTGGAGTCCCACTTATGGGAATGAGCAGTTCTTC. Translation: CAWSPTYGNEQFF.

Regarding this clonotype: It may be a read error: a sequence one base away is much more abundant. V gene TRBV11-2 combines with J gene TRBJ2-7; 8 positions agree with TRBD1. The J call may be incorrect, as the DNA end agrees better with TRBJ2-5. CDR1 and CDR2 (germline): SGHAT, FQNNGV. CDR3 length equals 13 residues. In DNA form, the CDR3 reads TGTGCCAGCAGCTTACAGGGGGCAGAGACCCAGTACTTC. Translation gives CASSLQGAETQYF.